This T cell receptor beta chain comes out of a study of beta chain features in type 1 diabetes. Study-level information: Sorted cells, approximately 110 million in number, were examined across all samples. Study findings and constraints: Naive, central memory and Treg TCRB repertoires appeared more alike in patients than in healthy donors.

A note on this clone: The target antigen is unknown.

All of the isolated RNA was reverse transcribed, so expressed TCRB transcripts were sequenced. Clones were read by immunoSEQ multiplex PCR, and TCRdb kept only the in-frame ones, dropping some. The sample has roughly 240,000 clones, roughly 70% seen once. Germline CDR1 is SGDLS and CDR2 is YYNGEE. With 4 bases removed from V and 4 bases from J, the gap between germline ends came to 17 bases. The CDR3 contains 15 residues. This chain links TRBV9 with TRBJ1-2, with no clear D. The sequence was obtained from a man under 40 in good health. Material: naive CD4+ T cells from blood. The CDR3 region is CASSPVWGAAYGYTF. Written as DNA, the CDR3 is TGTGCCAGCAGCCCAGTCTGGGGAGCGGCCTATGGCTACACCTTC. Based on the CDR3 plus reference TRBV9 and TRBJ1-2, the full variable domain is DSGVTQTPKHLITATGQRVTLRCSPRSGDLSVYWYQQSLDQGLQFLIQYYNGEERAKGNILERFSAQQFPDLHSELNLSSLELGDSALYFCASSPVWGAAYGYTFGSGTRLTVV.